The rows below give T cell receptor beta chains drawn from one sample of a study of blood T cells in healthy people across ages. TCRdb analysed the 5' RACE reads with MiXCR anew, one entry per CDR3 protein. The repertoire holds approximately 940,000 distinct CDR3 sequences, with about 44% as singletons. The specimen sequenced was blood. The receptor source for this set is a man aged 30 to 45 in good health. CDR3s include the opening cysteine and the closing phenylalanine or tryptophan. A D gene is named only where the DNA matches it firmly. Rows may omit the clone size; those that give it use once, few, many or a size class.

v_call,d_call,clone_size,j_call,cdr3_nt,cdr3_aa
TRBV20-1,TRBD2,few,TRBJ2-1,TGCAGTGTTATCGGACTAGCGGACCTCTCCTACAATGAGCAGTTCTTC,CSVIGLADLSYNEQFF
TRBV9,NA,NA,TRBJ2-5,TGTGCCAGCAGCGTAGGGCAGGGGTATGAGACCCAGTACTTC,CASSVGQGYETQYF
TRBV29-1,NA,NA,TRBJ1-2,TGCGGGTCCCCAAGCCCTATTGGGGCCTATGGCTACACCTTC,CGSPSPIGAYGYTF
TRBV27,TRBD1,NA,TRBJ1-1,TGTGCCCGTCTTAGACAGGGCCGCTTCCCTGAAGCTTTCTTT,CARLRQGRFPEAFF
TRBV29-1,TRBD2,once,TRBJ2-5,TGCAGCGTTAGTAGCGGGGGGAACAATGAGCAGTACTTC,CSVSSGGNNEQYF
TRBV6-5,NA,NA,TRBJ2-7,TGTGCCAGCAGTTACTCTAGACAGAACTACGAGCAGTACTTC,CASSYSRQNYEQYF
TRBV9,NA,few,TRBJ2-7,TGTGCCAGCAGCGTAGATCCGGGGCCCGGGAATTACGAGCAGTACTTC,CASSVDPGPGNYEQYF
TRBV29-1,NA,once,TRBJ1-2,TGCGGCGTGAGGGGTGGTCGGGGCTACACCTTC,CGVRGGRGYTF
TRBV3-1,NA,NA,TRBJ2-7,TGTGCCAGCAGCCCTTCCCCTGCTCTGTCCTACGAGCAGTACTTC,CASSPSPALSYEQYF
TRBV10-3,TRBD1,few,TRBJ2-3,TGTGCCATGAGAACAGGGGAATCTAGCACAGATACGCAGTATTTT,CAMRTGESSTDTQYF
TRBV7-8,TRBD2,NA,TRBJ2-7,TGTGCCAGCAGCTTAGCCGGGGGACTAGCGCCTTCCTACAATGAGCAGTACTTC,CASSLAGGLAPSYNEQYF
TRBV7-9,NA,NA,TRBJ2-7,TGTGCCAGCAGCTTTATGGGAACTTCCTACGAGCAGTACTTC,CASSFMGTSYEQYF
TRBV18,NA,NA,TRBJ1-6,TGTGCCAGCTCACCCGGGCTCGCCGCAACGGGCTCACCCCTCCACTTT,CASSPGLAATGSPLHF
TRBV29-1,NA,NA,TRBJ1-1,TGCAGCGTCAGAAGGGATGCCACTGAAGCTTTCTTT,CSVRRDATEAFF
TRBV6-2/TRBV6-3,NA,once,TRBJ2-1,TGTGCCAGCAGCTCAGCTAACCGGGTAACTGAGCAGTTCTTC,CASSSANRVTEQFF
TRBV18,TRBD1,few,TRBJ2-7,TGTGCCAGCTCACCACAATTAGGGACAGGGTCAGGAGAGCAGTACTTC,CASSPQLGTGSGEQYF
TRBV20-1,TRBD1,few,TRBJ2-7,TGCAGTACCGACAGGGGATCTGGCGAGCAGTACTTC,CSTDRGSGEQYF
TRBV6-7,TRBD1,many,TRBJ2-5,TGTGCCAGCAGTTACAACCAGGACAGGGGCGTTCAAGAGACCCAGTACTTC,CASSYNQDRGVQETQYF
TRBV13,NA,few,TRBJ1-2,TGTGCCAGCAGCTTAGTACAGTCCTATGGCTACACCTTC,CASSLVQSYGYTF
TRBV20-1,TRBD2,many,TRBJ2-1,TGCAGTGCTAGAGGGCTAGCGGGGGACTACAATGAGCAGTTCTTC,CSARGLAGDYNEQFF
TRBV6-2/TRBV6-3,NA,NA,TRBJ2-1,TGTGCCAGCAGGGAGCTGGGGTATGAGCAGTTCTTC,CASRELGYEQFF
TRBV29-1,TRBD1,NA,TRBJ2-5,TGCAGCGCGGACAGGGGGTACCAAGAGACCCAGTGCTTC,CSADRGYQETQCF
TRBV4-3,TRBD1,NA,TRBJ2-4,TGCGCCAGCAGCCAAGGGACAGGGACCCTAGCCAAAAACATTCAGTACTTC,CASSQGTGTLAKNIQYF
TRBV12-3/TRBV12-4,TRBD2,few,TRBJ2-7,TGTGCCAGCCGAGCGGGGGGGATTGAGCAGTACTTC,CASRAGGIEQYF
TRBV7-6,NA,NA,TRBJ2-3,TGTGCCAGCAACCCAGGGGGAGGGCAGCAGTATTTT,CASNPGGGQQYF
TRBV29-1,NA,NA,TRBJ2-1,TGCAGCGGGAGCCGGGACATCTCCTACAATGAGCAGTTCTTC,CSGSRDISYNEQFF
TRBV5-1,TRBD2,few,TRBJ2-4,TGCGCCAGCAGCGCAGCATGGACTAGCGGGGGTTTATCAACCAAAAACATTCAGTACTTC,CASSAAWTSGGLSTKNIQYF
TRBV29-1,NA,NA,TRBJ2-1,TGCAGCGGCAGGGTCTACAGGGATGAGCAGTTCTTC,CSGRVYRDEQFF
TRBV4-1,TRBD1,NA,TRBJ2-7,TGCGCCAGCAGCCCTAGGGGGACAGGGAGTACTAATACCTACGAGCAGTACTTC,CASSPRGTGSTNTYEQYF
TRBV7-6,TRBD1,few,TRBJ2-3,TGTGCCAGCAGCTTAGCTGGGACAGGGAGCACAGATACGCAGTATTTT,CASSLAGTGSTDTQYF
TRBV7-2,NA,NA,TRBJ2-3,TGTGCCAGCAGCTTTGCTTGGGGCGCAGATACGCAGTATTTT,CASSFAWGADTQYF
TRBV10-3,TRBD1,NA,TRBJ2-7,TGTGCCATCAGTGCCGGGGACAGGACCTACGAGCAGTACTTC,CAISAGDRTYEQYF
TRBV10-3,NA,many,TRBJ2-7,TGTGCCATCAGTGACCCCCCCGAGCAGTACTTC,CAISDPPEQYF
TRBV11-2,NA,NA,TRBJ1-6,TGTGCCAGCAGCTTAGGCGGGGGTGGTAGTTCACCCCTCCACTTT,CASSLGGGGSSPLHF
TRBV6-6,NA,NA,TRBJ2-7,TGTGCCAGCAGTTACTCCCGAACAGAGAACGCCTACGAGCAGTACTTC,CASSYSRTENAYEQYF
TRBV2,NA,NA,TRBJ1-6,TGTGCCAGCAGTGACCTGGGGTCACCCCTCCACTTT,CASSDLGSPLHF
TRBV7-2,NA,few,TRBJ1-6,TGTGCCAGCAGCTTAATTTATACAGGGCCTAATTCACCCCTCCACTTT,CASSLIYTGPNSPLHF
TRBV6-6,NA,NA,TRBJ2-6,TGTGCCACCCCGAGCTACGCTGGGGCCAACGTCCTGACTTTC,CATPSYAGANVLTF
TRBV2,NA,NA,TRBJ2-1,TGTGCCAGCACCATTCACAATGAGCAGTTCTTC,CASTIHNEQFF
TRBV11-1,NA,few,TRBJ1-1,TGTGCCAGCAACCCCTTTAACACTGAAGCTTTCTTT,CASNPFNTEAFF
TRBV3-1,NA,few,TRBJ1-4,TGTGCCAGCAGCCAATGGGGTGCAACTAATGAAAAACTGTTTTTT,CASSQWGATNEKLFF
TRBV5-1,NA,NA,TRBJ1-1,TGCGCCAGCAGCTTCAGGGAGAGCACTGAAGCTTTCTTT,CASSFRESTEAFF
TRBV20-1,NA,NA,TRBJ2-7,TGCAGTGCTAAGGGGCCCCTGGACCACGAGCAGTACTTC,CSAKGPLDHEQYF
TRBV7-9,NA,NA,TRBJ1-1,TGTGCCAGCAGCTTCGGAGAGCGACACCCGGGGACTGAAGCTTTCTTT,CASSFGERHPGTEAFF
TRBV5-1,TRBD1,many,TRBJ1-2,TGCGCCAGCAGCGGACAGGGGTCCTATGGCTACACCTTC,CASSGQGSYGYTF
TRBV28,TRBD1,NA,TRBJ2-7,TGTGCCAGCAGTGCCGGGACAGGGAGGTACGAGCAGTACTTC,CASSAGTGRYEQYF
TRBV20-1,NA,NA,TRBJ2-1,TGCAGTGCGACAAGACCTCGCGGTGAGCAGTTCTTC,CSATRPRGEQFF
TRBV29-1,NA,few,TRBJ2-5,TGCAGCGTTGAAGCAGGGATCTCCTCGGGGACCCAGTACTTC,CSVEAGISSGTQYF
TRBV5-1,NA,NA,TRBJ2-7,TGCGCCAGCAGCTTGGAGGCGGGCTCCTACAATGAGCAGTACTTC,CASSLEAGSYNEQYF
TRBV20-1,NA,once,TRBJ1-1,TGCAGTGCTAGAACTTACCCCAGGGGTTTCACTGAAGCTTTCTTT,CSARTYPRGFTEAFF
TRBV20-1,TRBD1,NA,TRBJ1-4,TGCAGTGCTGGTTCGGGACAGACGGGTGAAAAACTGTTTTTT,CSAGSGQTGEKLFF
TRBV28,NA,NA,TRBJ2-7,TGTGCCAGCAGTTCCGCCGGGGCCAGCAGGAAGGAGCAGTACTTC,CASSSAGASRKEQYF
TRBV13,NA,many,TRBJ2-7,TGTGCCAGCAGCCTCGGGTCTTCTCGCTCCTACGAGCAGTACTTC,CASSLGSSRSYEQYF
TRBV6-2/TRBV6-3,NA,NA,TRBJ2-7,TGTGCCAGCAGCCGAACAGGGAGAGAGCAGTACTTC,CASSRTGREQYF
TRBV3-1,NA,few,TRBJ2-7,TGTGCCAGCAGCCAGGATAATAACGAGCAGTACTTC,CASSQDNNEQYF